This T cell receptor beta chain was found in a study of vaccination and CD4 T cells after COVID-19. Background on the study: The cells in question were stimulated using overlapping spike peptides derived from SARS-CoV-2, HCoV-NL63, HCoV-OC43 and HCoV-229E.

An Oncomine TCR Beta short-read assay was used to sequence the DNA from cultured CD4+ T cells. Genomic DNA was drawn out of CD4+ T cells grown in culture. MiXCR was run by TCRdb on the PCR reads, yielding one entry per CDR3 protein. In the table there are roughly 9,000 distinct CDR3 sequences, under 40% of which are singletons. Treatment denoted: approximately nine-day PBMC culture with coronavirus spike peptide pools or control peptides (ViraFEST assay). Samples of CD4+ T cells were obtained from the unexposed donor before the COVID-19 pandemic (2011-2018). Comment on this clonotype: Its specificity is unknown.

The germline V gene has CDR1 SNHLY and CDR2 FYNNEI. Trimming removed 2 bases from V and 1 base from J; junction bases left unmatched: 5. This CDR3 region has 15 residues. The sample consisted of CD4+ T cells from blood, cultured in vitro. The chain carries TRBV2 and TRBJ2-7; 7 bases agree with TRBD1. The sequence came from a human donor in good health. For the CDR3, the DNA is TGTGCCAGCAGTGAATATGGGACAGAATCCTACGAGCAGTACTTC. Protein sequence: CASSEYGTESYEQYF.